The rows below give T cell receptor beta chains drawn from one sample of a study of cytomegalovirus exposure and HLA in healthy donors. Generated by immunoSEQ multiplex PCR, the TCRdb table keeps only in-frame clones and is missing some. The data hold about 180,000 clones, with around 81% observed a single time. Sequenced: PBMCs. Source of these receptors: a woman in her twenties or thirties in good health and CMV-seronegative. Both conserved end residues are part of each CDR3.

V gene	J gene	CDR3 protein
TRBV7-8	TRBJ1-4	CASSPGQINEKLFF
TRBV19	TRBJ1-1	CASRGVGTEAFF
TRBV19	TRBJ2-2	CASSVSGLHTGELFF
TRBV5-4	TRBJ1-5	CASSMGTGPNQPQHF
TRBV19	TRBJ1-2	CASSAPGRGRYGYTF
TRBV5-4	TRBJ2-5	CASSLESEETQYF
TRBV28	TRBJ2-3	CASSSGLAGRDTQYF
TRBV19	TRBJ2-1	CASSITTGALSYNEQFF
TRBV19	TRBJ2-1	CASSIRDWNNEQFF
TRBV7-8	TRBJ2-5	CASSWRQDQETQYF
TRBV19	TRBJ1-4	CASSRVATNEKLFF
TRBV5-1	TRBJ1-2	CASSLALTSVSGGGNYGYTF
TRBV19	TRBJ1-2	CASRDRAANYGYTF
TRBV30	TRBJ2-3	CAWSQLAGVADTQYF
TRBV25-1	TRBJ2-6	CASSEWMGGLTF
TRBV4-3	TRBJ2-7	CASSQESTAYSYEQYF
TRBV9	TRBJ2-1	CASSRLGGGVNEQFF
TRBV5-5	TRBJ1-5	CASSPTITGTVSNQPQHF
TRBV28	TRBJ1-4	CASTGMGQGEKLFF
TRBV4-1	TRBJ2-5	CASSLAGVETQYF
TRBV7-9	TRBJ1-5	CASSLEGQGNQPQHF
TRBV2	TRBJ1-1	CASRETENTEAFF
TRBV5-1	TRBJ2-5	CASSSGLGGETQYF
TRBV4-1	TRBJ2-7	CASSPYLATQFGSSYEQYF
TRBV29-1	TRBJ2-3	CSVAGLAGLTDTQYF
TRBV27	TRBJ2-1	CASSPRSSFGQGVTEQFF
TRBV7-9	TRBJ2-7	CASSQGNHYEQYF
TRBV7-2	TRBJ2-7	CASSLVVGPREKQYF
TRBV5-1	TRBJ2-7	CASSPRVSYEQYF
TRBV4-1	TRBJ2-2	CASSQVKLGNTGELFF
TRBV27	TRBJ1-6	CASSLQGLRSPLHF
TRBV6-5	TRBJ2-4	CASSYQGLLAKNIQYF
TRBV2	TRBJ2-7	CASNTDRGVEQYF
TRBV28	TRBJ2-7	CASRYLPDRSYEQYF
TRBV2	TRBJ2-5	CASSGGRYQETQYF
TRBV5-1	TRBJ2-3	CASSPGTGYFTSTDTQYF
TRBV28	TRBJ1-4	CASLGTGRNEKLFF
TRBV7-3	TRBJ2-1	CASSPLTGNYNEQFF
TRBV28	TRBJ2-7	CASSNRTSGVAVSYEQYF
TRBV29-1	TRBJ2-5	CSVERGWVQETQYF
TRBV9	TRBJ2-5	CASSVVGVAPQETQYF